This T cell receptor (beta chain) was obtained from a study of cytomegalovirus exposure and HLA in healthy donors. Notes on the study in general: In an earlier analysis, in roughly 600 donors, most V segments appeared productive either ~87% or ~30% of the time.

The PCR used 60 Vbeta and 13 Jbeta primers. The authors' processing: Approximately 86 million unique TCR beta chains, 10 million to 14 million shared, were counted in a later analysis. Some clones are missing from TCRdb's copy, which holds only in-frame ones; the method was immunoSEQ multiplex PCR. The V and J calls and clone size are taken from that table; D and trimming were inferred from the DNA. The profile covers 35,000 to 45,000 clones, with about 50% appearing a single time and 12% taken by the ten largest. This clone was detected only a few times. Its antigen remains unknown. V lost 4 bases and J lost 1, with 13 bases in between. The CDR3 runs to 15 residues. CDR1 SNHLY and CDR2 FYNNEI come from the germline V gene.

The clonotype comes from a human donor in good health. This chain uses TRBV2 with TRBJ1-2; D is ambiguous. Input material: PBMCs. CDR3 protein: CASSVERNYNYGYTF. In DNA, the CDR3 is TGTGCCAGCAGTGTTGAGCGGAACTATAACTATGGCTACACCTTC.